The sequence of this TCR beta chain was determined in a study of T cells in Graves' hyperthyroidism and ophthalmopathy. Germline trimming cut 5 bases from V and 6 bases from J; bases unmatched to any gene: 10. Germline V gene sequence: CDR1 DFQATT, CDR2 SNEGSKA (reference sequence). This CDR3 spans 14 amino acids. RNA transcripts provided the source from which TCR beta CDR3 regions were amplified. During a first-round RT-PCR of the TCR CDR3, the HTBI primer set was used. TCRdb used MiXCR to reprocess the multiplex PCR reads, holding one entry per CDR3 protein. The sample lists roughly 56,000 distinct CDR3 sequences; roughly 50% were seen once. Findings and limits, study-wide: From stable hyperthyroidism, ophthalmopathy was set apart by a 13 V-J model. With a median lead of around 5.9 months before onset, the model predicted ophthalmopathy.

Note on this clonotype: The antigen is unknown.

The sequenced sample consisted of blood. The TCR sequence derives from a woman aged 25-40 years with Graves' ophthalmopathy. The J gene is TRBJ1-5, the V gene TRBV20-1, with 7 bases that match TRBD1. Here the CDR3 reads CSAVRQGNIQPQHF. The DNA for the CDR3 is TGCAGTGCTGTAAGACAGGGAAACATTCAGCCCCAGCATTTT.